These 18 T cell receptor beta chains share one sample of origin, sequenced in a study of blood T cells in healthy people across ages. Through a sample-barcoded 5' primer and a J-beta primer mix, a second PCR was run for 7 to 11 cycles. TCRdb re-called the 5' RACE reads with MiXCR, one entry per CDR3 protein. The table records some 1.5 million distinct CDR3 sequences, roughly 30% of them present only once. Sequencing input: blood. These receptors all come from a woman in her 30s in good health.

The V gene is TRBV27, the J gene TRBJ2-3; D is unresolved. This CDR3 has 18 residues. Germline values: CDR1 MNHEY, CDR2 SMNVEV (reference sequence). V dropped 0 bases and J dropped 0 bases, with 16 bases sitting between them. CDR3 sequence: CASSLSRSGLTSTDTQYF. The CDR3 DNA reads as TGTGCCAGCAGTTTATCGCGTTCAGGTTTAACTAGCACAGATACGCAGTATTTT.

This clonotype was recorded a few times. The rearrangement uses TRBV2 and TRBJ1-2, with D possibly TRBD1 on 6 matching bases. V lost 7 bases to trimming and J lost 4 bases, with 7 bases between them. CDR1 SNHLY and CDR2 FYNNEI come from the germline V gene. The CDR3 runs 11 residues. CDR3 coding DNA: TGTGCCAGCACACAGGGCTATGGCTACACCTTC. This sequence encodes CASTQGYGYTF.

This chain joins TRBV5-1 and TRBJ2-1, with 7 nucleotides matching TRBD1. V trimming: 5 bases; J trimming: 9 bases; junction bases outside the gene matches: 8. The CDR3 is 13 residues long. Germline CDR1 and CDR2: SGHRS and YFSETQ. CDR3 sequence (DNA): TGCGCCAGCAGTCCCCTGACAGGGAGTGAGCAGTTCTTC. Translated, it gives CASSPLTGSEQFF.

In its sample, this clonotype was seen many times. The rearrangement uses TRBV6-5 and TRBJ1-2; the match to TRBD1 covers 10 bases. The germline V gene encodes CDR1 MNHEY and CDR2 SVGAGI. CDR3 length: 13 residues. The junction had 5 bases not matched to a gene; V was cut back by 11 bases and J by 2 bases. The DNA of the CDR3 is TGTGCCGAGCAGGGACAGGGGAACTATGGCTACACCTTC. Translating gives CAEQGQGNYGYTF.

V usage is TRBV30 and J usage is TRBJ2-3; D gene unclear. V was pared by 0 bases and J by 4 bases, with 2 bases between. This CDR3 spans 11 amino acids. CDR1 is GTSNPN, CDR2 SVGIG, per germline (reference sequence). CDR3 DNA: TGTGCCTGGAGTGTATCAGATACGCAGTATTTT. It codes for CAWSVSDTQYF. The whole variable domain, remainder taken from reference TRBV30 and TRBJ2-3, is SQTIHQWPATLVQPVGSPLSLECTVEGTSNPNLYWYRQAAGRGLQLLFYSVGIGQISSEVPQNLSASRPQDRQFILSSKKLLLSDSGFYLCAWSVSDTQYFGPGTRLTVL.

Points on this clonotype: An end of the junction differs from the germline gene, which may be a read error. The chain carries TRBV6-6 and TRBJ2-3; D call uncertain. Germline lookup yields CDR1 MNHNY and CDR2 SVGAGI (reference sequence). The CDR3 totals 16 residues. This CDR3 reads CANSLGGGPPEDTQYF. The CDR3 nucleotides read TGTGCCAACAGTTTGGGTGGTGGTCCACCTGAGGATACGCAGTATTTT.

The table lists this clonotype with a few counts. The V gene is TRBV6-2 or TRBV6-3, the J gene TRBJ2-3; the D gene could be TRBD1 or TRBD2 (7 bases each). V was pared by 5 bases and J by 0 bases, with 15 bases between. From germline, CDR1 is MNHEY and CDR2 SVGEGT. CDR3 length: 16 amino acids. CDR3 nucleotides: TGTGCCAGCAGTCGACCAGGGGGGGGTAGCACAGATACGCAGTATTTT. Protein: CASSRPGGGSTDTQYF.

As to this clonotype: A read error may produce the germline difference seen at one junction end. Here the CDR3 DNA reads TGTGCCAGCAAAACCGGGACTGGACCCTACGAGCACTACTTC. This gives the protein CASKTGTGPYEHYF. The chain joins TRBV12-3 or TRBV12-4 to TRBJ2-7, with D perhaps TRBD2 (6 bases). The CDR3 is 14 amino acids.

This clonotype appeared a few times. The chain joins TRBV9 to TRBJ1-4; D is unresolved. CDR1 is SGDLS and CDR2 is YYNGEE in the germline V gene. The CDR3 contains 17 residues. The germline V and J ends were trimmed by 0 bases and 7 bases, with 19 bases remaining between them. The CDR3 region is CASSVGERMLEGEKLFF. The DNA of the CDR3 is TGTGCCAGCAGCGTAGGGGAGCGGATGCTGGAGGGTGAAAAACTGTTTTTT.

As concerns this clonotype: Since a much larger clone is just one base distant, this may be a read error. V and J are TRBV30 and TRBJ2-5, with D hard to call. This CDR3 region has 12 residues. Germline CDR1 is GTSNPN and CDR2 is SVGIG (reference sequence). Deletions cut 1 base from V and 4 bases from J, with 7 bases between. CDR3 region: CAWSEVGETQYF. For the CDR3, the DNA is TGTGCCTGGAGTGAGGTGGGAGAGACCCAGTACTTC.

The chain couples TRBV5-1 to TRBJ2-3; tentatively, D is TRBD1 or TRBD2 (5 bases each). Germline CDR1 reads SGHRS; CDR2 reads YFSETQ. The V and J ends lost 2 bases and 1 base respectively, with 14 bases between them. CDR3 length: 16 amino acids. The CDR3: CASSLDGTEGTDTQYF. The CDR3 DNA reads TGCGCCAGCAGCTTAGACGGGACCGAAGGCACAGATACGCAGTATTTT.

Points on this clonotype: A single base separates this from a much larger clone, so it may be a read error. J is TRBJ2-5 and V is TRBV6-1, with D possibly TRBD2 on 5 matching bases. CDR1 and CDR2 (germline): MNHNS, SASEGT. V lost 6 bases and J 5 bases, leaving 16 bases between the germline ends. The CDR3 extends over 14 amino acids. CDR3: CASREVEIAETQYF. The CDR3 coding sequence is TGTGCCAGCAGGGAGGTCGAGATAGCGGAGACCCAGTACTTC.

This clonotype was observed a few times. The CDR3 nucleotides are TGTGCCAGCAGCCCAAGAGGGGGAGAGGACTATGGCTACACCTTC. As protein: CASSPRGGEDYGYTF. The chain recombines TRBV7-9 with TRBJ1-2, with D tentatively TRBD1 (6 bases). The CDR3 is 15 residues long. The germline V gene has CDR1 SEHNR and CDR2 FQNEAQ (reference sequence). V lost 5 bases and J 3 bases, leaving 16 bases between the germline ends.

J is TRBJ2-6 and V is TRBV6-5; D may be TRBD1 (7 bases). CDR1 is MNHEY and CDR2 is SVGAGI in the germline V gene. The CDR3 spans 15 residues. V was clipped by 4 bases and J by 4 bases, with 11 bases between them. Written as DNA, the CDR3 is TGTGCCAGCAGTTCGACAGGGAGGGGGGCCAACGTCCTGACTTTC. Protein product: CASSSTGRGANVLTF.

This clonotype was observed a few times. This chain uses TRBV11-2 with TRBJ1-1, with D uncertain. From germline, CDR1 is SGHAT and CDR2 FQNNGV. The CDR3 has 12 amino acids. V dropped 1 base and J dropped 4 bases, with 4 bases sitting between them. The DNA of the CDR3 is TGTGCCAGCAGCTTAGTAACCACTGAAGCTTTCTTT. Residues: CASSLVTTEAFF.

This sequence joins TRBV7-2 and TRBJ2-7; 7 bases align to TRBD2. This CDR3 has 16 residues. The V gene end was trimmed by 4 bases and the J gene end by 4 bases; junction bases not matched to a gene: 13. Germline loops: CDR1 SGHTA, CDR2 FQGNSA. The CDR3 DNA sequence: TGTGCCAGCAGCTCGACGTCGTCTGGGGGGGGGTACGAGCAGTACTTC. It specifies CASSSTSSGGGYEQYF. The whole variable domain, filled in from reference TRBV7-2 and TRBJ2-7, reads GAGVSQSPSNKVTEKGKDVELRCDPISGHTALYWYRQSLGQGLEFLIYFQGNSAPDKSGLPSDRFSAERTGGSVSTLTIQRTQQEDSAVYLCASSSTSSGGGYEQYFGPGTRLTVT.

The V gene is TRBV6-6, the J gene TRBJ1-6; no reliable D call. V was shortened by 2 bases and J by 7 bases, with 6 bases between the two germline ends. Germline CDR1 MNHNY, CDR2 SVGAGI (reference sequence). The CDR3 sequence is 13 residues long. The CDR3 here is CASSYSLNSPLHF. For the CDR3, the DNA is TGTGCCAGCAGTTACAGTCTAAATTCACCCCTCCACTTT.

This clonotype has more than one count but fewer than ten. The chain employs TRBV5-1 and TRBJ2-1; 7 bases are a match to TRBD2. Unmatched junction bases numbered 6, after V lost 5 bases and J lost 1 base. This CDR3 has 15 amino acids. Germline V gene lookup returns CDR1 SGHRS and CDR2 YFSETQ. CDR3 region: CASRTRGESYNEQFF. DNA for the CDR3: TGCGCCAGCAGGACTCGGGGGGAGTCCTACAATGAGCAGTTCTTC.